These T cell receptor beta chains were read from a single sample in a study of regulatory T cells in long-lasting Graves disease. Each CDR3 protein gets one entry after TCRdb re-called the multiplex PCR reads with MiXCR. The table lists roughly 500,000 distinct CDR3 sequences, approximately 22% of them singletons. The specimen was peripheral blood mononuclear cells (PBMCs), collected when the disease was refractory, from a patient treated with antithyroid drugs. Every receptor here comes from a female donor with Graves disease. Both conserved end residues are part of each CDR3. Fields, in order: clone size, J gene, D gene, V gene, CDR3 protein, CDR3 DNA. A D gene is named only where the DNA matches it firmly. Not every row has a clone size; where given, it reads once, few, many or a size class.

clone size: few; J gene: TRBJ1-3; D gene: .; V gene: TRBV6-1; CDR3 protein: CASSPSRNTIYF; CDR3 DNA: TGTGCCAGCAGTCCTTCCAGAAACACCATATATTTT
clone size: .; J gene: TRBJ2-5; D gene: .; V gene: TRBV5-1; CDR3 protein: CASSPEIGVGAYQETQYF; CDR3 DNA: TGCGCCAGCAGCCCGGAGATAGGGGTGGGGGCCTACCAAGAGACCCAGTACTTC
clone size: few; J gene: TRBJ2-7; D gene: .; V gene: TRBV20-1; CDR3 protein: CSALGVRNEQYF; CDR3 DNA: TGCAGTGCTCTGGGGGTGAGGAACGAGCAGTACTTC
clone size: .; J gene: TRBJ1-5; D gene: .; V gene: TRBV20-1; CDR3 protein: CSATWQSNQPQHF; CDR3 DNA: TGCAGTGCTACTTGGCAGTCCAATCAGCCCCAGCATTTT
clone size: many; J gene: TRBJ1-5; D gene: .; V gene: TRBV28; CDR3 protein: CASRETNWDNQPQHF; CDR3 DNA: TGTGCCAGCAGGGAGACGAACTGGGACAATCAGCCCCAGCATTTT
clone size: .; J gene: TRBJ2-2; D gene: .; V gene: TRBV6-4; CDR3 protein: CASKVRAGELFF; CDR3 DNA: TGTGCCAGCAAAGTTAGAGCCGGGGAGCTGTTTTTT
clone size: .; J gene: TRBJ1-5; D gene: TRBD1; V gene: TRBV27; CDR3 protein: CASSFAGGSGQPQHF; CDR3 DNA: TGTGCCAGCAGTTTCGCAGGGGGCTCTGGACAGCCCCAGCATTTT
clone size: few; J gene: TRBJ1-1; D gene: .; V gene: TRBV6-1; CDR3 protein: CASRRQVWSNTEAFF; CDR3 DNA: TGTGCCAGCAGACGACAGGTTTGGTCGAACACTGAAGCTTTCTTT
clone size: .; J gene: TRBJ2-3; D gene: TRBD1; V gene: TRBV28; CDR3 protein: CASSSNPPGQGADTQYF; CDR3 DNA: TGTGCCAGCAGTTCCAACCCGCCGGGACAGGGGGCAGATACGCAGTATTTT
clone size: many; J gene: TRBJ2-1; D gene: TRBD2; V gene: TRBV2; CDR3 protein: CASSSRLAGAHEQFF; CDR3 DNA: TGTGCCAGCAGTTCCCGACTAGCGGGAGCCCATGAGCAGTTCTTC
clone size: few; J gene: TRBJ1-5; D gene: TRBD1; V gene: TRBV7-2; CDR3 protein: CASSPGTVGNQPQHF; CDR3 DNA: TGTGCCAGCAGCCCGGGGACAGTTGGCAATCAGCCCCAGCATTTT
clone size: .; J gene: TRBJ2-1; D gene: .; V gene: TRBV28; CDR3 protein: CASSPLSRHRSHGQFF; CDR3 DNA: TGTGCCAGCAGTCCCCTTTCACGGCACAGGTCTCATGGGCAGTTCTTC
clone size: .; J gene: TRBJ2-7; D gene: .; V gene: TRBV7-9; CDR3 protein: CASSLPRGGVSSSYEQYF; CDR3 DNA: TGTGCCAGCAGCTTACCTCGAGGGGGGGTTTCAAGCTCCTACGAGCAGTACTTC
clone size: .; J gene: TRBJ2-4; D gene: .; V gene: TRBV5-5; CDR3 protein: CASSLQGLAKNIQYF; CDR3 DNA: TGTGCCAGCAGCCTCCAAGGCTTAGCCAAAAACATTCAGTACTTC
clone size: many; J gene: TRBJ2-4; D gene: TRBD2; V gene: TRBV28; CDR3 protein: CASSFGGAGKNIQYF; CDR3 DNA: TGTGCCAGCAGTTTCGGGGGAGCGGGAAAGAACATTCAGTACTTC
clone size: many; J gene: TRBJ2-2; D gene: .; V gene: TRBV11-1; CDR3 protein: CASSLVGLNTGELFF; CDR3 DNA: TGTGCCAGCAGCTTAGTTGGCCTGAACACCGGGGAGCTGTTTTTT
clone size: few; J gene: TRBJ2-7; D gene: .; V gene: TRBV14; CDR3 protein: CASSQHQFEQYF; CDR3 DNA: TGTGCCAGCAGCCAACACCAGTTCGAGCAGTACTTC
clone size: .; J gene: TRBJ1-2; D gene: .; V gene: TRBV5-6; CDR3 protein: CASSLGGGANYGYTF; CDR3 DNA: TGTGCCAGCAGCTTGGGGGGGGGAGCTAACTATGGCTACACCTTC